Listed here is a single T cell receptor (beta chain). Its antigen is not known. Each sample came from a Caucasian adult donor living in Nashville, Tennessee. CDR3 size: 14 residues. Trimming stripped 6 bases from V and 4 bases from J, with 15 bases between. Germline V gene lookup returns CDR1 SGHTA and CDR2 FQGTGA. This record belongs to a study of shared clonotypes between healthy human individuals. Replicate PCRs from sorted subsets contained roughly 200 ng DNA, which is 30,000 to 35,000 T cell genomes. The data were produced by immunoSEQ multiplex PCR, yet TCRdb's version contains in-frame clones alone and is incomplete. The data hold 2.3 million or so clones, with approximately 95% observed a single time. Notes on the study in general: Non-shared clonotypes displayed generation probabilities falling below those of clonotypes present in all four donors.

Sequenced sample: naive CD4+ T cells from PBMCs. Subset of the sample: CD45RA+ positively selected. The TCR originated in a man aged 18 to 30 in good health. Some clones in this sample may be carry-over from other donors' samples. The chain couples TRBV7-3 to TRBJ1-1, with D maybe TRBD1 (5 bases). The CDR3 DNA follows: TGTGCCAGCAGTTATGACAGCGGAGGCACTGAAGCTTTCTTT. Translated: CASSYDSGGTEAFF.